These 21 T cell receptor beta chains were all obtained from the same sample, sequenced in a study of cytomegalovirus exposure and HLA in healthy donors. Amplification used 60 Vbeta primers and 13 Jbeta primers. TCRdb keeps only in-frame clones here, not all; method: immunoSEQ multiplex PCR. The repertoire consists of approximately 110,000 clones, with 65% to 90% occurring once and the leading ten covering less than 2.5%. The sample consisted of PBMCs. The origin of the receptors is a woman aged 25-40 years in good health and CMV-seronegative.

This CDR3 reads CASSEWSRYNEQFF. CDR3 nucleotide sequence: TGTGCCAGCAGTGAATGGAGCCGATACAATGAGCAGTTCTTC. The rearrangement uses TRBV25-1 and TRBJ2-1; D uncertain. Germline lookup yields CDR1 MGHDK and CDR2 SYGVNS. The V and J ends lost 1 base and 4 bases respectively, with 8 bases between them. The CDR3 is made up of 14 amino acids.

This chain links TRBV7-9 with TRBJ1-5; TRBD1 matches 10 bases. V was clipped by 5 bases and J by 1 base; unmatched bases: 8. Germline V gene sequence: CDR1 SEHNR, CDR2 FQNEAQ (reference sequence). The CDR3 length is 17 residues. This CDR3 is CASSRGGGQGSNQPQHF. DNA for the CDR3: TGTGCCAGCAGCCGAGGGGGGGGACAGGGGAGCAATCAGCCCCAGCATTTT. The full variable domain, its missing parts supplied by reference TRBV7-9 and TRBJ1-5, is DTGVSQNPRHKITKRGQNVTFRCDPISEHNRLYWYRQTLGQGPEFLTYFQNEAQLEKSRLLSDRFSAERPKGSFSTLEIQRTEQGDSAMYLCASSRGGGQGSNQPQHFGDGTRLSIL.

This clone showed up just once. CDR3 loop: CASSLDGGNEQYF. The CDR3 bases are TGCGCCAGCAGCTTGGACGGAGGGAACGAGCAGTACTTC. V and J are TRBV5-1 and TRBJ2-7, with D possibly matching TRBD2 (6 bases). The CDR3 has 13 amino acids. V gave up 0 bases and J gave up 5 bases, with 9 bases separating them. Germline V lookup: CDR1 SGHRS, CDR2 YFSETQ.

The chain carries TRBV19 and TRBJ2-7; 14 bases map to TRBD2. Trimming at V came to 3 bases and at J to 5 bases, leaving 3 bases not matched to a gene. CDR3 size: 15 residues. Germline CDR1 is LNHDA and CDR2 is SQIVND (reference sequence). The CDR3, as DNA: TGTGCCAGTAGTATCGAGACTAGCGGGAGGGACGAGCAGTACTTC. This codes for CASSIETSGRDEQYF.

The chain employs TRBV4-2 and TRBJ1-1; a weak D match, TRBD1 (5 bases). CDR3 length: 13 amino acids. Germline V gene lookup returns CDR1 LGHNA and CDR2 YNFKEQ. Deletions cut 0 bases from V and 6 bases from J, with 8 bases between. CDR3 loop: CASSQERDSEAFF. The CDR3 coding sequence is TGTGCCAGCAGCCAAGAGAGGGACTCTGAAGCTTTCTTT.

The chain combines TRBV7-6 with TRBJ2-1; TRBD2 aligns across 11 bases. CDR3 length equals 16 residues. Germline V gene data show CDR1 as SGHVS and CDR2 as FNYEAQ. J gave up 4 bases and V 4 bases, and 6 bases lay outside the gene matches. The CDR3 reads CASSSTSGNRYNEQFF. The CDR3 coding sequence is TGTGCCAGCAGCTCGACTAGCGGGAATCGGTACAATGAGCAGTTCTTC.

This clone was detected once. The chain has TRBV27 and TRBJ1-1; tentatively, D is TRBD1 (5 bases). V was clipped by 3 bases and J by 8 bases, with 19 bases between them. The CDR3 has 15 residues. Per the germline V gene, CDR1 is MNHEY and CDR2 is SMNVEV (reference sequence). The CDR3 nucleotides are TGTGCCAGCAGTTTTGGGGGGTTCGGGGGGAACGAAGCTTTCTTT. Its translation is CASSFGGFGGNEAFF.

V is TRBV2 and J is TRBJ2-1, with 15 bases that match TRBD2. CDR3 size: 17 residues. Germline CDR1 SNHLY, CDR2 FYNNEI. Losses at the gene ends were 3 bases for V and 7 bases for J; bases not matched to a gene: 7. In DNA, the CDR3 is TGTGCCAGCAGTGAGGGACTAGCGGGAGGTTATGATAATGAGCAGTTCTTC. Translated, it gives CASSEGLAGGYDNEQFF. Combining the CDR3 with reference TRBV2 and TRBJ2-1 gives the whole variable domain EPEVTQTPSHQVTQMGQEVILRCVPISNHLYFYWYRQILGQKVEFLVSFYNNEISEKSEIFDDQFSVERPDGSNFTLKIRSTKLEDSAMYFCASSEGLAGGYDNEQFFGPGTRLTVL.

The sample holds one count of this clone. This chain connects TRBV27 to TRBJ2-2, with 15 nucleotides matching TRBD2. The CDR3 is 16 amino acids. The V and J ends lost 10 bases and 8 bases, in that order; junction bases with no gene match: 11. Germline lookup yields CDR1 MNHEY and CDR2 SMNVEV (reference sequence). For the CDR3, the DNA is TGTGCCACTTCAGGACTAGCGGGAGGGCCGGGGGGGGAGCTGTTTTTT. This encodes CATSGLAGGPGGELFF.

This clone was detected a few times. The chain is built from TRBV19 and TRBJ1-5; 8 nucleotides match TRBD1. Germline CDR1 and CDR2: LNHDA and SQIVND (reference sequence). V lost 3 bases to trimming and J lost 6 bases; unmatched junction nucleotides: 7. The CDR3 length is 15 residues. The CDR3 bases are TGTGCCAGTAGTATGGGACAGGTTCCGGGTCAGCCCCAGCATTTT. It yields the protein CASSMGQVPGQPQHF. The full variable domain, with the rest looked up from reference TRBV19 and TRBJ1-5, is DGGITQSPKYLFRKEGQNVTLSCEQNLNHDAMYWYRQDPGQGLRLIYYSQIVNDFQKGDIAEGYSVSREKKESFPLTVTSAQKNPTAFYLCASSMGQVPGQPQHFGDGTRLSIL.

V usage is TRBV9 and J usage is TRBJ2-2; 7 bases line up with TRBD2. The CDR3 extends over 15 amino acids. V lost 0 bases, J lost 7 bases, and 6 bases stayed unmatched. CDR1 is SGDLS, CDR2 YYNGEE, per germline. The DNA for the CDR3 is TGTGCCAGCAGCGTAGGGACTAGGATCGACGGGGAGCTGTTTTTT. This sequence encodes CASSVGTRIDGELFF.

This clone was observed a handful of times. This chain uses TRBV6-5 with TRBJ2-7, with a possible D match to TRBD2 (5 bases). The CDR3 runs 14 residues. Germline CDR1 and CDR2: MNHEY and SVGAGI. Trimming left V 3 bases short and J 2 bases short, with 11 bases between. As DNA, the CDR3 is TGTGCCAGCAGTTATCGGGGTCTCGCCTACGAGCAGTACTTC. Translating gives CASSYRGLAYEQYF.

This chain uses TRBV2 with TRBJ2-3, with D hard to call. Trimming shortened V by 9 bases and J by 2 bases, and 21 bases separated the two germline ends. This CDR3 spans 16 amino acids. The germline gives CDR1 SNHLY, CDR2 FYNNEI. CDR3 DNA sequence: TGTGCCAGTAGTACTGCGCAACTCGCTATCACAGATACGCAGTATTTT. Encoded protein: CASSTAQLAITDTQYF.

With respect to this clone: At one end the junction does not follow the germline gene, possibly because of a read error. CDR3 DNA: TGTGCCAGCAGCCAAAGACTAGAAAGGGGAGGCAATGAGCAGTTCTTC. Its translation is CASSQRLERGGNEQFF. The chain employs TRBV4-1 and TRBJ2-1; a weak D match, TRBD2 (6 bases). CDR3 length: 16 amino acids. Germline loops: CDR1 MGHRA, CDR2 YSYEKL.

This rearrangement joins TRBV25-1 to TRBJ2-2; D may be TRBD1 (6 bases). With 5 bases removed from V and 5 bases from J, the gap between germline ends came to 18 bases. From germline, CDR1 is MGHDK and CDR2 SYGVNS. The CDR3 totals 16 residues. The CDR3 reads CASSSRQDRWTGELFF. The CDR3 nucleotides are TGTGCCAGCAGTTCCCGACAGGACCGATGGACCGGGGAGCTGTTTTTT.

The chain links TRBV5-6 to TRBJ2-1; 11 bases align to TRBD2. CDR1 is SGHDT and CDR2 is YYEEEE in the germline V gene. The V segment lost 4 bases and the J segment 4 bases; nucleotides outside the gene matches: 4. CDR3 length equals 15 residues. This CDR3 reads CASSRGTSGYNEQFF. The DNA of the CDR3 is TGTGCCAGCAGCCGCGGGACTAGCGGATACAATGAGCAGTTCTTC. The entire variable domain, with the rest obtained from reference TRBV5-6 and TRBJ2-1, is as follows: DAGVTQSPTHLIKTRGQQVTLRCSPKSGHDTVSWYQQALGQGPQFIFQYYEEEERQRGNFPDRFSGHQFPNYSSELNVNALLLGDSALYLCASSRGTSGYNEQFFGPGTRLTVL.

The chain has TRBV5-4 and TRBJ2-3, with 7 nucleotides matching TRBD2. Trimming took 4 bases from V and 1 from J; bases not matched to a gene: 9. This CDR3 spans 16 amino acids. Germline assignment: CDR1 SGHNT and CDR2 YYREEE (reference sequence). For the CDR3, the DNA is TGTGCCAGCAGCACGGGCGGGAGTACACGCACAGATACGCAGTATTTT. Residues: CASSTGGSTRTDTQYF.

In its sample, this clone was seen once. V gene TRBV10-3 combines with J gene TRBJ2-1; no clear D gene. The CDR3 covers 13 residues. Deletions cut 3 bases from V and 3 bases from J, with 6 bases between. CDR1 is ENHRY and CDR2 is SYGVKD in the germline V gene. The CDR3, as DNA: TGTGCCATCAGTGAAAGAGTCTACAATGAGCAGTTCTTC. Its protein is CAISERVYNEQFF.

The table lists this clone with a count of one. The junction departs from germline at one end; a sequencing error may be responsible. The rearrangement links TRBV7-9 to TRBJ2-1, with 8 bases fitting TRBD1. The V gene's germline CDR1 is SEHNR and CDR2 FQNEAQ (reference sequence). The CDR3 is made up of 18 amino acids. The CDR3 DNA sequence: TGTTCCAGCAGCTTAGAGCGGACTCAGGGGGCGATCTACAATGAGCAGTTCTTC. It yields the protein CSSSLERTQGAIYNEQFF.

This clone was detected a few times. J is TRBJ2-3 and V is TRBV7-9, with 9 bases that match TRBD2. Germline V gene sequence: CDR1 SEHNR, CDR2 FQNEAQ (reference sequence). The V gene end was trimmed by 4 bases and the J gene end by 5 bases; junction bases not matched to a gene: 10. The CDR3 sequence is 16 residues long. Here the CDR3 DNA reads TGTGCCAGCAGCTATGTCGCGGGAGGGCCGGAAGATACGCAGTATTTT. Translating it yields CASSYVAGGPEDTQYF.

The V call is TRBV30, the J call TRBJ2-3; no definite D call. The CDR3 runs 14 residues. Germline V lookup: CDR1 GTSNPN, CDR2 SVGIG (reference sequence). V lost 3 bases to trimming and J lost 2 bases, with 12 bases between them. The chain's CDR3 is CAWRKFYATDTQYF. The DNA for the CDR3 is TGTGCCTGGAGGAAGTTCTACGCCACAGATACGCAGTATTTT. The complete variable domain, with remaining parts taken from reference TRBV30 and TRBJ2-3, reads SQTIHQWPATLVQPVGSPLSLECTVEGTSNPNLYWYRQAAGRGLQLLFYSVGIGQISSEVPQNLSASRPQDRQFILSSKKLLLSDSGFYLCAWRKFYATDTQYFGPGTRLTVL.